This T cell receptor (beta chain) originates from a study of blood T cell repertoires in COVID-19. Study in general: Acute and convalescent COVID-19 specimens originated in the United States, Italy and Spain. Nucleic acid was either cDNA or gDNA, and it came from T cells, B-cell-depleted T cells, or PBMCs.

Method: immunoSEQ multiplex PCR; TCRdb's copy keeps in-frame clones and lacks some. The sample shows approximately 200,000 clones, less than 85% of them seen only once. Symptom resolution, clearance, or two negative PCRs marked the recovered donors of Cohort 3. This clone has just one count. With 6 bases clipped from V and 7 bases from J, the junction kept 7 bases outside the gene matches. Germline V gives CDR1 SGHTA, CDR2 FQGTGA. This CDR3 is 13 amino acids long. This receptor was identified in a man aged 40-49 years who had recovered from COVID-19. The sample consisted of PBMCs or T cells enriched from blood (not recorded which). The chain is built from TRBV7-3 and TRBJ1-2, with TRBD1 matching 8 bases. The CDR3 coding sequence is TGTGCCAGCAGTCATGGACAGGGAGGTGGCTACACCTTC. Its translation: CASSHGQGGGYTF.